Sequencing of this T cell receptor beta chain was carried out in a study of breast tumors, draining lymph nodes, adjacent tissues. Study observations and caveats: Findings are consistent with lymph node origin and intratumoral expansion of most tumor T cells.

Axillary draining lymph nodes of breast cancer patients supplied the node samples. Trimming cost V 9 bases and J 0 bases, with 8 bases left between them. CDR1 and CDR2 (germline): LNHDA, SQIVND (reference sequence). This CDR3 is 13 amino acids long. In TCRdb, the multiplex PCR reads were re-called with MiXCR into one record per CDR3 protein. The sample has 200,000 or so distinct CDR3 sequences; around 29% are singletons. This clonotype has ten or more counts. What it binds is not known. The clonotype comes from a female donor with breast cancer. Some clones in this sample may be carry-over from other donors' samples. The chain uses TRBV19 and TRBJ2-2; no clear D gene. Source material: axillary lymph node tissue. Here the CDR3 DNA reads TGTGCCAGCCCTAACGCGAACACCGGGGAGCTGTTTTTT. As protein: CASPNANTGELFF. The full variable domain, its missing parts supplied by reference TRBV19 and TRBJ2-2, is DGGITQSPKYLFRKEGQNVTLSCEQNLNHDAMYWYRQDPGQGLRLIYYSQIVNDFQKGDIAEGYSVSREKKESFPLTVTSAQKNPTAFYLCASPNANTGELFFGEGSRLTVL.